This TCR beta chain was documented in a study of persistence of HIV-infected CD4 T cells. Study background: CD4+ T cells responding to CMV or HIV-1 Gag were isolated. Multiple blood draws of up to about 180 mL, except a couple of donors with single leukapheresis.

Cells were stimulated with CMV-infected fibroblast lysates at about 9.4 ug/mL. CD40L/CD69 double-negative CD45RO-high memory CD4+ T cells were collected. For at least 4 years, plasma HIV-1 RNA was undetectable (<50 copies/mL). This was the immunoSEQ version 4 assay in survey mode. TCRdb's copy holds only in-frame clones and misses some; the assay was immunoSEQ multiplex PCR. The top ten clones hold about 3% of a sample with about 50,000 clones, about four fifths of them seen once. Study-wide results and limits: Within sorted populations, more oligoclonal TCRs accompanied more oligoclonal proviruses.

Of note for this clone: Antigen unknown.

The sample consisted of CD4+ T cells sorted from PBMCs after approximately 19-hour stimulation, taken from a patient who received antiretroviral therapy. The TCR comes from an adult man with HIV who was CMV-seropositive.

DNA for the CDR3: TGTGCCAGCAGCTTAGATACAGCCGGGAATTACAATGAGCAGTTCTTC. Translation: CASSLDTAGNYNEQFF. The chain employs TRBV11-3 and TRBJ2-1; D may be TRBD2 (5 bases). Germline V gene lookup returns CDR1 SGHNT and CDR2 YENEEA. The V end was cut by 0 bases, the J end by 4 bases, with 13 bases between. The CDR3 is made up of 16 amino acids.